This passage covers 12 T cell receptor beta chains from one sample sequenced in a study of blood T cell repertoires in COVID-19 (dated by TCRdb to 2020 to 2022). To prepare the library, the immunoSEQ multiplex PCR assay was applied. TCRdb took this table from immuneACCESS and kept in-frame rearrangements with V and J called. Such tables lack part of the clones; where checked against another copy, unresolved V genes explain under half of the gap, and the rest is unexplained. This sample is represented by approximately 75,000 clones; approximately 86% of them were singletons. The ten largest clones add up to around 30% of the sample. Sequenced: peripheral blood. All receptors derive from a man aged 45-65 years with acute or convalescent COVID-19.

The chain uses TRBV21-1 and TRBJ2-3; the table's TRBD1 call for D was not verified on the DNA. TRBV21-1 represents a pseudogene. This CDR3 is 19 amino acids long. In nucleotides, the CDR3 is TGTGCCAGCAGCAAAAGGAGTAAGAAAAACAGGGAAGTCGCAGATACGCAGTATTTT. It is translated as CASSKRSKKNREVADTQYF.

This rearrangement joins TRBV7-2 to TRBJ2-5; 10 nucleotides align to TRBD2. J lost 5 bases, V lost 1 base, and 7 bases had no gene match. The CDR3 totals 16 residues. CDR1 SGHTA and CDR2 FQGNSA come from the germline V gene. CDR3 sequence (DNA): TGTGCCAGCAGCTTAGTTAGCGGGGGGTCCCATGAGACCCAGTACTTC. It specifies CASSLVSGGSHETQYF. Drawing the rest from reference TRBV7-2 and TRBJ2-5, the complete variable domain is GAGVSQSPSNKVTEKGKDVELRCDPISGHTALYWYRQSLGQGLEFLIYFQGNSAPDKSGLPSDRFSAERTGGSVSTLTIQRTQQEDSAVYLCASSLVSGGSHETQYFGPGTRLLVL.

V usage is TRBV7-2 and J usage is TRBJ2-5; 12 bases agree with TRBD1. Trimming at V came to 5 bases and at J to 5 bases, leaving 3 bases not matched to a gene. This CDR3 contains 14 residues. Germline V gene lookup returns CDR1 SGHTA and CDR2 FQGNSA. CDR3 nucleotides: TGTGCCAGCAGCACCGGGACAGGGGGCGAGACCCAGTACTTC. Amino acid sequence: CASSTGTGGETQYF.

This clone was found once. V usage is TRBV5-1 and J usage is TRBJ1-3, with 8 positions matching TRBD1. Germline trimming cut 4 bases from V and 2 bases from J; bases unmatched to any gene: 5. The CDR3 is made up of 15 amino acids. Germline assignment: CDR1 SGHRS and CDR2 YFSETQ. CDR3 in DNA: TGCGCCAGCAGCCTGGGACAGGACACTGGAAACACCATATATTTT. Translated: CASSLGQDTGNTIYF. Based on the CDR3 plus reference TRBV5-1 and TRBJ1-3, the full variable domain is KAGVTQTPRYLIKTRGQQVTLSCSPISGHRSVSWYQQTPGQGLQFLFEYFSETQRNKGNFPGRFSGRQFSNSRSEMNVSTLELGDSALYLCASSLGQDTGNTIYFGEGSWLTVV.

This chain connects TRBV29-1 to TRBJ2-7, with D possibly being TRBD1 (6 bases). The CDR3 covers 13 residues. Germline V gene lookup returns CDR1 SQVTM and CDR2 ANQGSEA. This chain's CDR3 is CTLGGFQTYEQYF. CDR3 bases: TGCACTCTAGGGGGTTTTCAAACCTACGAGCAGTACTTC.

The chain uses TRBV6-5 and TRBJ2-7; 7 nucleotides align to TRBD1. The trim removed 4 bases at V and 6 bases at J, leaving 15 bases unmatched. CDR1 is MNHEY and CDR2 is SVGAGI in the germline V gene. This CDR3 has 16 amino acids. The CDR3 spells CASSSSLGGVLVEQYF. The DNA of the CDR3 is TGTGCCAGCAGTTCGTCCTTAGGGGGCGTTTTGGTCGAGCAGTACTTC.

V usage is TRBV9 and J usage is TRBJ2-3; D not certain. This CDR3 contains 13 residues. CDR1 is SGDLS and CDR2 is YYNGEE in the germline V gene. V was cut by 3 bases and J by 2 bases, with 7 bases left in between. The CDR3 spells CASSDRDTDTQYF. CDR3 sequence (DNA): TGTGCCAGCAGCGACCGAGACACAGATACGCAGTATTTT.

The chain couples TRBV28 to TRBJ1-3, with 7 bases fitting TRBD1. The germline V gene has CDR1 MDHEN and CDR2 SYDVKM. V lost 4 bases to trimming and J lost 3 bases; unmatched junction nucleotides: 9. The length of the CDR3 is 16 residues. CDR3 residues: CASSSTLRDSGNTIYF. CDR3 DNA: TGTGCCAGCAGTTCGACGCTCCGGGACAGTGGAAACACCATATATTTT.

This clone was recorded only once. The chain recombines TRBV5-6 with TRBJ2-5; 7 bases are shared with TRBD1. In germline, CDR1 is SGHDT, CDR2 YYEEEE. This CDR3 contains 14 residues. Trimming cost V 4 bases and J 1 base; bases outside gene matches: 4. CDR3 bases: TGTGCCAGCAGCATTCGACAGGGCCAAGAGACCCAGTACTTC. This sequence encodes CASSIRQGQETQYF.

The rearrangement joins TRBV2 to TRBJ1-1, with D unclear. Germline V lookup: CDR1 SNHLY, CDR2 FYNNEI. The CDR3 has 13 residues. Between the trimmed V and J ends, which lost 6 bases and 7 bases, there was a span of 15 bases. The CDR3 here is CASRDREDFEAFF. CDR3 coding DNA: TGTGCCAGCAGGGACCGGGAGGACTTTGAAGCTTTCTTT.

The rearrangement links TRBV13 to TRBJ1-1; D remains ambiguous. V was pared by 0 bases and J by 0 bases, with 8 bases between. The CDR3 has 15 amino acids. Germline CDR1 is PRHDT and CDR2 is FYEKMQ (reference sequence). The CDR3, as DNA: TGTGCCAGCAGCTTAGGGGGCAGCATGAACACTGAAGCTTTCTTT. This encodes CASSLGGSMNTEAFF. The variable domain in full, completed from reference TRBV13 and TRBJ1-1, reads AAGVIQSPRHLIKEKRETATLKCYPIPRHDTVYWYQQGPGQDPQFLISFYEKMQSDKGSIPDRFSAQQFSDYHSELNMSSLELGDSALYFCASSLGGSMNTEAFFGQGTRLTVV.

The V call is TRBV18, the J call TRBJ2-7; TRBD1 matches at 9 bases. CDR3 length equals 15 residues. V lost 3 bases and J lost 1; bases outside the gene matches: 4. Germline CDR1 is KGHSH and CDR2 is LQKENI. CDR3 loop: CASSPPGQGSYEQYF. The CDR3 DNA reads as TGTGCCAGCTCACCTCCGGGACAGGGTTCCTACGAGCAGTACTTC.